What follows are 18 T cell receptor beta chains derived from one specimen sequenced in a study of T-cell reconstitution after alpha-beta-depleted transplantation in children. Preparation of the TCRbeta library used unique molecular identifiers. Via MiXCR, TCRdb re-called the PCR reads, giving one row per CDR3 protein. The table has 350,000 to 400,000 distinct CDR3 sequences, around 21% seen once. The sample in question was PBMCs from the stem cell graft donor, obtained from the stem cell graft. These receptors were taken from a human donor who donated a stem cell graft to a child with acute myeloid leukemia.

The rearrangement uses TRBV20-1 and TRBJ2-5, with 7 bases identical to TRBD2. The CDR3 is made up of 15 amino acids. V lost 6 bases to trimming and J lost 5 bases; unmatched junction nucleotides: 15. Germline CDR1 is DFQATT and CDR2 is SNEGSKA (reference sequence). The CDR3 sequence: CSAPSLAEVRETQYF. The DNA for the CDR3 is TGCAGTGCCCCAAGCCTAGCGGAGGTGCGGGAGACCCAGTACTTC.

The chain carries TRBV25-1 and TRBJ2-2; 10 bases line up with TRBD2. V was clipped by 3 bases and J by 6 bases; unmatched bases: 7. Germline CDR1 reads MGHDK; CDR2 reads SYGVNS. The CDR3 runs to 16 residues. The CDR3 DNA reads TGTGCCAGCAGTGAGGCTAGCGGGAGAATCCCCGGGGAGCTGTTTTTT. It translates to CASSEASGRIPGELFF.

This clonotype was observed at least ten times. The rearrangement uses TRBV4-1 and TRBJ2-5; 9 bases fit TRBD2. V shed 4 bases and J 4 bases; nucleotides not matched to a gene: 4. The CDR3 is 14 residues long. Germline V gene sequence: CDR1 MGHRA, CDR2 YSYEKL. In nucleotides, the CDR3 is TGCGCCAGCAGCCCGACTAGCGGAGGAGAGACCCAGTACTTC. It translates to CASSPTSGGETQYF.

The chain joins TRBV5-6 to TRBJ2-7; D possibly matches TRBD1 or TRBD2 (5 bases each). The CDR3 loop spans 15 amino acids. Germline CDR1 reads SGHDT; CDR2 reads YYEEEE. Trimming shortened V by 4 bases and J by 0 bases, and 14 bases separated the two germline ends. CDR3 amino acids: CASSGGTLSSYEQYF. The CDR3, as DNA: TGTGCCAGCAGCGGTGGGACCTTAAGCTCCTACGAGCAGTACTTC.

The V and J genes are TRBV20-1 and TRBJ2-3; 7 bases map to TRBD1. The germline gives CDR1 DFQATT, CDR2 SNEGSKA (reference sequence). Losses at the gene ends were 5 bases for V and 2 bases for J; bases not matched to a gene: 10. This CDR3 region has 15 residues. CDR3 nucleotides: TGCAGTGCTGCATGGCCAACAGGGGACACAGATACGCAGTATTTT. This codes for CSAAWPTGDTDTQYF.

This clonotype was seen a handful of times. This chain uses TRBV5-1 with TRBJ2-7, with TRBD1 identical over 10 bases. V lost 4 bases and J lost 0; bases outside the gene matches: 7. The germline V gene has CDR1 SGHRS and CDR2 YFSETQ. This CDR3 comprises 16 residues. The CDR3 DNA is TGCGCCAGCAGCGTCAGAGGACAGGGGGGCTCCTACGAGCAGTACTTC. This codes for CASSVRGQGGSYEQYF.

V and J are TRBV9 and TRBJ2-2, with 7 nucleotides matching TRBD1. Germline values: CDR1 SGDLS, CDR2 YYNGEE. The CDR3 sequence is 17 residues long. Unmatched junction bases numbered 11, after V lost 4 bases and J lost 2 bases. CDR3 residues: CASSNHRDRANTGELFF. CDR3 DNA sequence: TGTGCCAGCAGCAACCACCGGGACAGAGCTAACACCGGGGAGCTGTTTTTT.

V is TRBV5-5 and J is TRBJ2-7; 8 bases align to TRBD1. Germline CDR1 is SGHKS and CDR2 is YYEKEE (reference sequence). V dropped 0 bases and J dropped 5; count of bases not matched to a gene: 7. The CDR3 runs 15 residues. This CDR3 is CASSLEWTGWNEQYF. The CDR3 DNA is TGTGCCAGCAGCTTGGAATGGACAGGGTGGAACGAGCAGTACTTC.

In its sample, this clonotype was seen many times. This sequence joins TRBV10-3 and TRBJ2-7; D is possibly TRBD2 (5 bases). The CDR3 has 11 amino acids. Trimming left V 8 bases short and J 3 bases short, with 8 bases between. Germline assignment: CDR1 ENHRY and CDR2 SYGVKD. Here the CDR3 DNA reads TGTGCCATCGGGGAGAGCTACGAGCAGTACTTC. Its protein is CAIGESYEQYF.

Ten or more counts support this clonotype. CDR3 protein: CSVAQGYNQPQHF. CDR3 DNA: TGCAGCGTGGCTCAGGGGTACAATCAGCCCCAGCATTTT. The chain is built from TRBV29-1 and TRBJ1-5; TRBD1 might be the D (6 bases). Germline lookup yields CDR1 SQVTM and CDR2 ANQGSEA. Trimming took off 6 bases at V and 3 bases at J, with 12 bases between the two ends. The CDR3 totals 13 residues.

This clonotype was seen repeatedly, ten times or more. This chain uses TRBV10-3 with TRBJ1-3; D not resolved. Trimming removed 3 bases at V and 4 bases at J, with 13 bases between. Germline values: CDR1 ENHRY, CDR2 SYGVKD. This CDR3 region has 15 residues. CDR3 sequence: CAISDQAGAGNTIYF. For the CDR3, the DNA is TGTGCCATCAGTGACCAAGCAGGTGCCGGAAACACCATATATTTT.

This chain uses TRBV9 with TRBJ2-7, with 7 nucleotides matching TRBD2. V shed 3 bases, J shed 2 bases, and the junction held 8 bases outside the gene matches. Germline-derived CDR1 and CDR2 are SGDLS and YYNGEE. The CDR3 extends over 15 amino acids. The CDR3 DNA sequence: TGTGCCAGCAGCGGGCTAGCGGACCGGACCTACGAGCAGTACTTC. It codes for CASSGLADRTYEQYF.

V gene TRBV20-1 combines with J gene TRBJ2-7; D may be TRBD2 (6 bases). V was shortened by 3 bases and J by 7 bases, with 16 bases between the two germline ends. CDR1 is DFQATT, CDR2 SNEGSKA, per germline (reference sequence). The CDR3 is made up of 13 amino acids. The CDR3 DNA reads as TGCAGTGCTAGGGGGTCCCCTCGGGGGGAGCAGTACTTC. As protein: CSARGSPRGEQYF.

This clonotype has only a few counts. The rearrangement uses TRBV5-6 and TRBJ1-3; tentative D call: TRBD1 (5 bases). Germline V gives CDR1 SGHDT, CDR2 YYEEEE. The V end lost 2 bases, the J end lost 4 bases, and 13 bases lay between the germline ends. The CDR3 sequence is 15 residues long. The CDR3 here is CASSLSRAGGNTIYF. The CDR3 nucleotides are TGTGCCAGCAGCTTATCCAGGGCCGGGGGAAACACCATATATTTT.

V and J are TRBV12-3 or TRBV12-4 and TRBJ2-2, with 13 nucleotides matching TRBD2. The CDR3 is 16 amino acids. After removal of 6 bases from V and 4 bases from J, the junction contained 5 bases not matched to a gene. The DNA of the CDR3 is TGTGCCAGCAGCTTCGGGACTAGCGGGGCCACCGGGGAGCTGTTTTTT. Its protein product is CASSFGTSGATGELFF.

The sample holds a few counts of this clonotype. The gene calls are TRBV12-3 or TRBV12-4 and TRBJ2-7; D not certain. The CDR3 contains 12 residues. V dropped 4 bases and J dropped 9 bases, with 13 bases sitting between them. The CDR3 is CASSSVKLGQYF. The CDR3 nucleotides are TGTGCCAGCAGTTCGGTCAAGCTCGGGCAGTACTTC.

This clonotype has only a few counts. The chain employs TRBV7-8 and TRBJ2-6, with 8 bases that match TRBD1. Germline assignment: CDR1 SGHVS and CDR2 FQNEAQ. The CDR3 loop spans 15 amino acids. Trimming removed 6 bases from V and 2 bases from J; junction bases left unmatched: 3. The CDR3 DNA reads TGTGCCAGCAGTTCGGACAGGGCTGGGGCCAACGTCCTGACTTTC. Protein product: CASSSDRAGANVLTF.

This clonotype was detected only a few times. This chain connects TRBV15 to TRBJ2-3; D may match TRBD1 or TRBD2 (5 bases each). From germline, CDR1 is LNHNV and CDR2 YYDKDF (reference sequence). V gave up 6 bases and J gave up 2 bases, with 15 bases separating them. The CDR3 is made up of 15 amino acids. The CDR3 nucleotides are TGTGCCACCAGTCGGGGCATGGACACCACAGATACGCAGTATTTT. Translation gives CATSRGMDTTDTQYF.